The rows below give T cell receptor beta chains drawn from one sample of a study of cytomegalovirus exposure and HLA in healthy donors. The repertoire was sequenced with immunoSEQ multiplex PCR; TCRdb's copy has only in-frame clones and lacks some. The specimen's table records 150,000 to 200,000 clones. Sequenced material: PBMCs. All receptors derive from a young man in good health and CMV-seronegative. Both conserved end residues are part of each CDR3. Fields, in order: D gene, V gene, J gene, CDR3 protein, CDR3 DNA. A D gene is named only where the DNA matches it firmly.

>TRBD1|TRBV2|TRBJ2-5
CASSLLQGNQETQYF
TGTGCCAGCAGTCTCTTACAGGGGAACCAAGAGACCCAGTACTTC
>-|TRBV7-9|TRBJ2-2
CASSPGHTNTGELFF
TGTGCCAGCAGCCCCGGACACACTAACACCGGGGAGCTGTTTTTT
>TRBD1|TRBV19|TRBJ1-5
CASTRRGQGVVLGNQPQHF
TGTGCCAGTACCCGGAGAGGACAGGGGGTCGTTCTGGGCAATCAGCCCCAGCATTTT
>-|TRBV10-3|TRBJ2-7
CAIGREQYF
TGTGCCATTGGGCGCGAGCAGTACTTC
>-|TRBV7-9|TRBJ1-1
CASSTGGWLGTEAFF
TGTGCCAGCAGCACCGGGGGGTGGCTTGGCACTGAAGCTTTCTTT
>TRBD1|TRBV4-3|TRBJ1-2
CASSRLGDSLYGYTF
TGCGCCAGCAGCCGCCTGGGGGACAGCCTCTATGGCTACACCTTC
>-|TRBV2|TRBJ1-5
CASSEGSRGGQPQHF
TGTGCCAGCAGTGAAGGAAGTAGGGGAGGTCAGCCCCAGCATTTT
>-|TRBV6-1|TRBJ2-1
CASSVTTTYNEQFF
TGTGCCAGCAGTGTGACTACGACCTACAATGAGCAGTTCTTC
>-|TRBV29-1|TRBJ2-1
CSAESLFYLGNEQFF
TGCAGCGCGGAGTCTCTCTTTTACCTCGGCAATGAGCAGTTCTTC
>TRBD2|TRBV4-1|TRBJ2-1
CASSHSRGTSGSGGSYNEQFF
TGCGCCAGCAGCCACTCTAGGGGGACTAGCGGGTCAGGAGGCTCCTACAATGAGCAGTTCTTC
>TRBD1|TRBV5-1|TRBJ1-2
CASSLGESTGGFGYTF
TGCGCCAGCAGCTTGGGGGAGAGTACAGGGGGTTTTGGCTACACCTTC
>TRBD1|TRBV4-1|TRBJ1-4
CASSPQGFGEKLFF
TGCGCCAGCAGCCCACAGGGGTTCGGTGAAAAACTGTTTTTT
>TRBD2|TRBV7-3|TRBJ2-2
CASSLAGDGDTGELFF
TGTGCCAGCAGCTTAGCGGGGGATGGTGATACCGGGGAGCTGTTTTTT
>-|TRBV4-1|TRBJ1-5
CASSQVSPYQPQHF
TGCGCCAGCAGCCAAGTCTCCCCTTATCAGCCCCAGCATTTT
>-|TRBV7-9|TRBJ2-1
CASSTNRGVGNEQFF
TGTGCCAGCAGCACCAACCGAGGAGTGGGCAATGAGCAGTTCTTC
>TRBD2|TRBV4-1|TRBJ2-7
CASSQDRSGSNEQYF
TGCGCCAGCAGCCAAGATCGAAGCGGGAGTAACGAGCAGTACTTC
>TRBD1|TRBV4-1|TRBJ1-1
CASSPTDHGTGRNTEAFF
TGCGCCAGCAGCCCGACAGATCATGGGACAGGTAGAAACACTGAAGCTTTCTTT
>-|TRBV27|TRBJ2-1
CASSLAGESKKGNEQFF
TGTGCCAGCAGTTTAGCAGGGGAGTCGAAAAAGGGGAATGAGCAGTTCTTC
>TRBD2|TRBV28|TRBJ2-1
CASSLGSGRVNEQFF
TGTGCCAGCAGTTTGGGTAGCGGGAGGGTCAATGAGCAGTTCTTC
>TRBD2|TRBV10-1|TRBJ2-1
CASRGEGENNEQFF
TGCGCCAGCAGGGGGGAGGGCGAAAACAATGAGCAGTTCTTC
>-|TRBV4-1|TRBJ1-1
CASSQLPLRRSREAFF
TGCGCCAGCAGCCAACTACCTCTGCGGCGCAGCAGAGAAGCTTTCTTT
>TRBD1|TRBV7-2|TRBJ2-7
CASSPRGQGGYEQYF
TGTGCCAGCAGCCCCCGGGGACAGGGGGGCTACGAGCAGTACTTC
>-|TRBV6-1|TRBJ1-2
CASRTGDEANYGYTF
TGTGCCAGCAGAACAGGCGACGAAGCTAACTATGGCTACACCTTC
>-|TRBV5-8|TRBJ2-7
CASSLEEFSEQYF
TGTGCCAGCAGCTTGGAGGAGTTCTCCGAGCAGTACTTC
>-|TRBV5-8|TRBJ1-2
CASSLAGVNYGYTF
TGTGCCAGCAGCCTGGCGGGGGTTAACTATGGCTACACCTTC
>-|TRBV28|TRBJ2-3
CASKTPRGTGDTQYF
TGTGCCAGCAAAACCCCCAGGGGTACAGGAGATACGCAGTATTTT
>-|TRBV4-1|TRBJ1-2
CASSQEGVNYGYTF
TGCGCCAGCAGCCAAGAAGGAGTCAACTATGGCTACACCTTC
>TRBD1|TRBV9|TRBJ2-1
CASSTRQGNEQFF
TGTGCCAGCAGCACACGACAGGGCAATGAGCAGTTCTTC
>TRBD1|TRBV5-1|TRBJ2-1
CASSLVPTGEANEQFF
TGCGCCAGCAGCTTGGTCCCCACAGGGGAAGCCAATGAGCAGTTCTTC
>TRBD2|TRBV5-5|TRBJ2-3
CASSRVLAGPTDTQYF
TGTGCCAGCAGTCGGGTGTTAGCGGGTCCCACAGATACGCAGTATTTT
>-|TRBV7-2|TRBJ1-2
CASSVIRGSGYTF
TGTGCCAGCAGCGTTATTCGGGGATCTGGCTACACCTTC
>TRBD2|TRBV7-6|TRBJ2-1
CASRRLAGTYNEQFF
TGTGCCAGCAGGCGACTAGCGGGGACCTACAATGAGCAGTTCTTC
>-|TRBV18|TRBJ2-7
CASSPRTDSYEQYF
TGTGCCAGCTCACCGCGGACAGACTCCTACGAGCAGTACTTC
>-|TRBV28|TRBJ2-7
CASRPRDFVNYEQYF
TGTGCCAGCAGACCCAGGGATTTCGTCAACTACGAGCAGTACTTC
>-|TRBV2|TRBJ1-1
CASNRYGRSHYPTKMNTEAFF
TGTGCCAGCAACAGGTATGGTCGATCCCACTACCCAACAAAAATGAACACTGAAGCTTTCTTT
>TRBD1|TRBV6-5|TRBJ2-1
CASSYSGTVNEQFF
TGTGCCAGCAGTTACTCGGGGACAGTCAATGAGCAGTTCTTC
>-|TRBV7-9|TRBJ1-1
CASSLAILGDTEAFF
TGTGCCAGCAGCTTAGCTATTTTGGGAGACACTGAAGCTTTCTTT
>-|TRBV10-3|TRBJ2-7
CAIRGLERGHEQYF
TGTGCCATCAGAGGCCTCGAAAGGGGCCACGAGCAGTACTTC